This T cell receptor beta chain stems from a study of blood T cells in healthy people across ages. Donors gave 9 to 10 milliliters of peripheral blood apiece. This clonotype is a singleton in its sample. This CDR3 is 15 amino acids long. Primed by a sample-barcoded 5' primer and a J-beta primer mix, a second PCR proceeded for about 7 to 11 cycles. TCRdb analysed the 5' RACE reads with MiXCR anew, one entry per CDR3 protein. The table records 1.5 million to 1.8 million distinct CDR3 sequences, roughly 43% of them present only once. This TCR derives from a woman younger than 35 in good health. What was sequenced was blood. This rearrangement joins TRBV12-3 or TRBV12-4 to TRBJ2-4, with 7 bases fitting TRBD1. The DNA end is a closer match to TRBJ2-5, so the J assignment may be wrong. The CDR3 DNA sequence: TGTGCCAGCAGTTTCGCCACAGGGGCTCCAGAGACCCAGTACTTC. It encodes CASSFATGAPETQYF.